This T cell receptor beta chain is from a study of beta chain features in type 1 diabetes. Findings of the study overall: Shorter TCRB CDR3s, moderately but significantly so, were found in Type 1 diabetes patients in all four CD4+ subsets.

The junction had 7 bases not matched to a gene; V was cut back by 1 base and J by 5 bases. This CDR3 is built from 16 residues. Germline values: CDR1 MGHRA, CDR2 YSYEKL. This clone was detected only a few times. The antigen is unknown. Expressed TCRB transcripts got sequenced, as all isolated RNA was reverse transcribed. The average read count of naive, central memory and regulatory T cell samples was about 3.57 million. The repertoire was sequenced with immunoSEQ multiplex PCR; TCRdb's copy has only in-frame clones and lacks some. The sample lists under 300,000 clones; roughly 13% were seen once. The chain is built from TRBV4-1 and TRBJ2-2, with TRBD2 matching 7 bases. The clonotype was recovered from a man aged 30 to 39 with type 1 diabetes. The sequenced sample consisted of naive CD4+ T cells from blood. Written as DNA, the CDR3 is TGCGCCAGCAGCCAAGGGGAGGGGCGGAAAACCGGGGAGCTGTTTTTT. Translated: CASSQGEGRKTGELFF.